Each of the 5 T cell receptor beta chains below was sequenced from the same sample in a study of blood T cell repertoires in COVID-19. The table came from immunoSEQ multiplex PCR; TCRdb's copy has only in-frame clones and leaves some out. The table records over 130,000 clones, around 89% of them present only once. Sequencing input: peripheral blood. These receptors were collected from a human donor with COVID-19, enrolled during active disease. The donor label of this sample is uncertain.

The J gene is TRBJ2-5, the V gene TRBV24-1; 8 bases are shared with TRBD1. With V trimmed by 3 bases and J by 4 bases, 6 bases remained unmatched. The CDR3 has 15 amino acids. The germline CDR1 and CDR2 sequences are KGHDR and SFDVKD. CDR3: CATSDPGQAGETQYF. The DNA for the CDR3 is TGTGCCACCAGTGATCCGGGACAGGCGGGAGAGACCCAGTACTTC.

The chain recombines TRBV2 with TRBJ1-3, with a possible D match to TRBD1 (5 bases). The V gene's germline CDR1 is SNHLY and CDR2 FYNNEI. V lost 6 bases and J lost 3, with 12 bases in between. The CDR3 is made up of 14 amino acids. The CDR3: CASRAWGDGNTIYF. The CDR3 DNA follows: TGTGCCAGCAGGGCTTGGGGGGATGGAAACACCATATATTTT.

This clone was counted a single time. This CDR3 reads CASSPQGDSPLHF. DNA of the CDR3: TGTGCCAGCAGTCCCCAGGGGGATTCACCCCTCCACTTT. The rearrangement links TRBV7-9 to TRBJ1-6, with 7 bases lining up with TRBD1. The V gene's germline CDR1 is SEHNR and CDR2 FQNEAQ (reference sequence). The CDR3 length is 13 residues. Germline trimming cut 6 bases from V and 8 bases from J; bases unmatched to any gene: 4.

This chain joins TRBV2 and TRBJ2-5; a weak D match, TRBD1 (6 bases). V was pared by 7 bases and J by 4 bases, with 19 bases between. Germline assignment: CDR1 SNHLY and CDR2 FYNNEI. The CDR3 runs to 15 residues. CDR3 DNA: TGTGCCAGCATACAGGACCACAGGGAAACAGAGACCCAGTACTTC. It is translated as CASIQDHRETETQYF.

This rearrangement joins TRBV28 to TRBJ1-1; D is uncertain. Germline CDR1 reads MDHEN; CDR2 reads SYDVKM. Trimming shortened V by 5 bases and J by 0 bases, and 25 bases separated the two germline ends. CDR3 length equals 19 residues. This CDR3 reads CASSPPPDKEFFMNTEAFF. CDR3 in DNA: TGTGCCAGCAGTCCGCCCCCCGACAAAGAGTTCTTCATGAACACTGAAGCTTTCTTT.